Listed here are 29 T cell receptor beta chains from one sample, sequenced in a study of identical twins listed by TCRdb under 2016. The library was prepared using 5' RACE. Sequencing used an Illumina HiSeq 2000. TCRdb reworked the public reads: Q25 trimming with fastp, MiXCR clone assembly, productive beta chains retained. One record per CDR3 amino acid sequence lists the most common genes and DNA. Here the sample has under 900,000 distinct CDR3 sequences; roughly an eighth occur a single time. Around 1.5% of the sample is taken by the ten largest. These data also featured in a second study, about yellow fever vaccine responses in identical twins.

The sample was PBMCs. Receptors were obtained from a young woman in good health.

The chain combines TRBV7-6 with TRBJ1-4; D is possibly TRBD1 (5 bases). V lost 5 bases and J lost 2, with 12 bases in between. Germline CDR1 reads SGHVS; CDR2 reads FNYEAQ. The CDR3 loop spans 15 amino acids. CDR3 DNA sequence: TGTGCCAGCAGCGGAAACAGGCTGACTAATGAAAAACTGTTTTTT. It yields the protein CASSGNRLTNEKLFF.

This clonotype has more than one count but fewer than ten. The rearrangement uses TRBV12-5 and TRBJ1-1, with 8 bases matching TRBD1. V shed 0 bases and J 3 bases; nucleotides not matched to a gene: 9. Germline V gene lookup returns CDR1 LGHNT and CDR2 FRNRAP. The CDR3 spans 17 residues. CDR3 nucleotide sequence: TGTGCTAGTGGTTTGGTTCTAGGCGGACAGGGCGACACTGAAGCTTTCTTT. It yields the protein CASGLVLGGQGDTEAFF.

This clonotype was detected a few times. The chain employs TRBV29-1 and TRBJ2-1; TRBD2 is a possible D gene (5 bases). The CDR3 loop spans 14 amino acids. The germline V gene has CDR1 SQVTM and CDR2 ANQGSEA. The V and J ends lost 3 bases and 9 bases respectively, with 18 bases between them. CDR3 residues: CSVDAGSWDGEQFF. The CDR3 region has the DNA TGCAGCGTTGATGCGGGCAGTTGGGATGGTGAGCAGTTCTTC.

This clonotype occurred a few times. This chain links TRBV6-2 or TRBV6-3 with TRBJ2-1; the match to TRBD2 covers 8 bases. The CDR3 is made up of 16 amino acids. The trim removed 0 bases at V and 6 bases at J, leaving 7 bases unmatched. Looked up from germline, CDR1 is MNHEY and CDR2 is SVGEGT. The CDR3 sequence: CASSYSKREQGNEQFF. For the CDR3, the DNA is TGTGCCAGCAGTTACTCGAAGCGGGAGCAGGGCAATGAGCAGTTCTTC.

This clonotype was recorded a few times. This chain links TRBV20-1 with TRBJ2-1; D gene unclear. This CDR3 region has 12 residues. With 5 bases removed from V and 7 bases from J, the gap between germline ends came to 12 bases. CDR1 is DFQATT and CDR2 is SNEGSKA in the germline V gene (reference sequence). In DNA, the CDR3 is TGCAGTGCTTATGCGCCTGGTAATGAGCAGTTCTTC. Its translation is CSAYAPGNEQFF.

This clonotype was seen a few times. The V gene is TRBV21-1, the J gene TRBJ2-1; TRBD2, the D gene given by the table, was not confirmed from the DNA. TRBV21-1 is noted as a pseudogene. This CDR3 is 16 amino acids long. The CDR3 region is CASSKVRGGGYNEQFF. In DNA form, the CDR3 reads TGTGCCAGCAGCAAAGTTCGGGGGGGAGGATACAATGAGCAGTTCTTC.

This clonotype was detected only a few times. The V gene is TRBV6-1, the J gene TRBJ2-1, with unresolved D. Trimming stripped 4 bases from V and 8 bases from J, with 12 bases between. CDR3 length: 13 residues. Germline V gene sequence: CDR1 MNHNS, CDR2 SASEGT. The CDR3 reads CASSAPVGDEQFF. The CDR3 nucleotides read TGTGCCAGCAGTGCCCCGGTCGGCGATGAGCAGTTCTTC.

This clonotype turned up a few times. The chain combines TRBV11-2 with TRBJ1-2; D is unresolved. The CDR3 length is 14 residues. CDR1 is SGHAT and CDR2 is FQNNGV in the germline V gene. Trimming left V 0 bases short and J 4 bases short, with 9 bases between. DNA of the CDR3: TGTGCCAGCAGCTTAGATCTAACGGCCTATGGCTACACCTTC. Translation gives CASSLDLTAYGYTF. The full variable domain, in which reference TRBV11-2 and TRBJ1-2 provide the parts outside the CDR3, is EAGVAQSPRYKIIEKRQSVAFWCNPISGHATLYWYQQILGQGPKLLIQFQNNGVVDDSQLPKDRFSAERLKGVDSTLKIQPAKLEDSAVYLCASSLDLTAYGYTFGSGTRLTVV.

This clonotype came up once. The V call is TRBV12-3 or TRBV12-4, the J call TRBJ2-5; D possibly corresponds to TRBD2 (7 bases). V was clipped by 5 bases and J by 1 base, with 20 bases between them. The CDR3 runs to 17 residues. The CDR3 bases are TGTGCCAGCAGTAGCTACCTCGGGGGGCCCTCCCAAGAGACCCAGTACTTC. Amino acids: CASSSYLGGPSQETQYF.

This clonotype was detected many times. CDR3 nucleotides: TGTGCCAGCAGCCCGGGCGGGTATCAGCCCCAGCATTTT. This sequence encodes CASSPGGYQPQHF. The rearrangement uses TRBV3-1 and TRBJ1-5; D is undetermined. This CDR3 has 13 amino acids. Trimming removed 4 bases from V and 5 bases from J, with 9 bases in between. CDR1 LGHDT and CDR2 YNNKEL come from the germline V gene (reference sequence). Supplemented by reference TRBV3-1 and TRBJ1-5, the full variable domain reads DTAVSQTPKYLVTQMGNDKSIKCEQNLGHDTMYWYKQDSKKFLKIMFSYNNKELIINETVPNRFSPKSPDKAHLNLHINSLELGDSAVYFCASSPGGYQPQHFGDGTRLSIL.

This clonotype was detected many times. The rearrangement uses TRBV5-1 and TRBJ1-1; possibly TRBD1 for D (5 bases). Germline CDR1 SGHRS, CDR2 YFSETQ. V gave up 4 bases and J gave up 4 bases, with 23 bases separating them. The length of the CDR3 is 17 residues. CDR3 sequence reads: CASSPRQGGISFTEAFF. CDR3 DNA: TGCGCCAGCAGCCCCCGGCAGGGTGGTATCAGTTTCACTGAAGCTTTCTTT.

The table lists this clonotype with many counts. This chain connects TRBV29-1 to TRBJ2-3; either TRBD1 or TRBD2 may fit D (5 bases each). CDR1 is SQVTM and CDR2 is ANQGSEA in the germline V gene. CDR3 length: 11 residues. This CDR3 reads CTLGGPDTQYF. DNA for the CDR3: TGCACCCTTGGGGGACCGGATACGCAGTATTTT.

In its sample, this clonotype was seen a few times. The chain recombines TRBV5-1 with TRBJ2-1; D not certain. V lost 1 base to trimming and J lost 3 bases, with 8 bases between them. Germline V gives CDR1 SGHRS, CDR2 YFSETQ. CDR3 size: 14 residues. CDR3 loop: CASSLSVNYNEQFF. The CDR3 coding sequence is TGCGCCAGCAGCTTGTCAGTTAACTACAATGAGCAGTTCTTC.

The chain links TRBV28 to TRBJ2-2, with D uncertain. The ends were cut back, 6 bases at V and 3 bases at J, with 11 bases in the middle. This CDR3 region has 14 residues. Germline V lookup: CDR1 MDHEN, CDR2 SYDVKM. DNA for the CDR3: TGTGCCAGCAGCTCCGTCGAGTACACCGGGGAGCTGTTTTTT. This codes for CASSSVEYTGELFF.

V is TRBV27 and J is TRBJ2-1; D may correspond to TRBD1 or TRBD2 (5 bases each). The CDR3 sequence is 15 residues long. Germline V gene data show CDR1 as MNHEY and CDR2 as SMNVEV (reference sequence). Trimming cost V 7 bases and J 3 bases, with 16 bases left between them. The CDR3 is CASTPRDGLYNEQFF. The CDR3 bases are TGTGCCAGCACCCCCCGGGACGGACTCTACAATGAGCAGTTCTTC.

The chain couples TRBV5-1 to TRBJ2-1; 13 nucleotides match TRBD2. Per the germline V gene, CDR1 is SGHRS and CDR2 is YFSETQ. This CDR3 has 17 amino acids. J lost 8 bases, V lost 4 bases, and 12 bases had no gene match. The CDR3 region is CASSPGLAGAFRHEQFF. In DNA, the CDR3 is TGCGCCAGCAGCCCAGGACTAGCGGGAGCCTTTCGGCATGAGCAGTTCTTC.

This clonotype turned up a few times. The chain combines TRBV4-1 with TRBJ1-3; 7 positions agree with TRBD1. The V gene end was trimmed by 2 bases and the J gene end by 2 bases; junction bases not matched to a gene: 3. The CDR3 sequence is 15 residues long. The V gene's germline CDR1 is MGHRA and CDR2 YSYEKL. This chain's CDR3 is CASSQPTGPGNTIYF. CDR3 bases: TGCGCCAGCAGCCAACCGACAGGGCCTGGAAACACCATATATTTT.

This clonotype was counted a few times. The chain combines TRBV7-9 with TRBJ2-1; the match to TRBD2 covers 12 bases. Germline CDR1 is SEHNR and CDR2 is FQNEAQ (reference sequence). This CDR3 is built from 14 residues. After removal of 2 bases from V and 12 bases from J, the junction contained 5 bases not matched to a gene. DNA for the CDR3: TGTGCCAGCAGCTTAAACCTAGCGGGAGGGCCGCAGTTCTTC. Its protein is CASSLNLAGGPQFF.

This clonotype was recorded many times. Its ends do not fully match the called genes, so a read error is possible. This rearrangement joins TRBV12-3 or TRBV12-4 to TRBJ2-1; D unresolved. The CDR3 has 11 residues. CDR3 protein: CASSDRKGQFF. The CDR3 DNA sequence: TGCGCCAGCAGTGATCGAAAGGGTCAGTTCTTC.

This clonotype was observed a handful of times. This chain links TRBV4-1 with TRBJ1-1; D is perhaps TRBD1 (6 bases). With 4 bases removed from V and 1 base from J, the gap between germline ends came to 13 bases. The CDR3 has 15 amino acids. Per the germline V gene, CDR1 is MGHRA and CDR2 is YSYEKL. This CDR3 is CASSRGGQANTEAFF. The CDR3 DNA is TGCGCCAGCAGCCGAGGGGGGCAGGCGAACACTGAAGCTTTCTTT.

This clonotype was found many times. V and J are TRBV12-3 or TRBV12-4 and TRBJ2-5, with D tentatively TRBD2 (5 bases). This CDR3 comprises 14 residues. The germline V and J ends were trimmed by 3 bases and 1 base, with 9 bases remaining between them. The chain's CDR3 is CASSFRGSQETQYF. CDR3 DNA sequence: TGTGCCAGCAGTTTTCGGGGATCCCAAGAGACCCAGTACTTC.

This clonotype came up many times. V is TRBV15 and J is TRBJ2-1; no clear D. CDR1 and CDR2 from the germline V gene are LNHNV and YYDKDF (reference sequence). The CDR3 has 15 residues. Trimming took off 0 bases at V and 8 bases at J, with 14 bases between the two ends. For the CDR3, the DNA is TGTGCCACCAGCAGAGATCGGGCAGCGTACTATGAGCAGTTCTTC. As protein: CATSRDRAAYYEQFF. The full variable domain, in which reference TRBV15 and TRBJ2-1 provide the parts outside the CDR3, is DAMVIQNPRYQVTQFGKPVTLSCSQTLNHNVMYWYQQKSSQAPKLLFHYYDKDFNNEADTPDNFQSRRPNTSFCFLDIRSPGLGDTAMYLCATSRDRAAYYEQFFGPGTRLTVL.

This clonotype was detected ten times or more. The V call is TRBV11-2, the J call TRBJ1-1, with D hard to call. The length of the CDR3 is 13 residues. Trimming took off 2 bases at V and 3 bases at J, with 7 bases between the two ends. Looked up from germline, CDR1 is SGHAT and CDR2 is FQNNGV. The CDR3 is CASSLRPDTEAFF. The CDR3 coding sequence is TGTGCCAGCAGCTTACGGCCGGACACTGAAGCTTTCTTT.

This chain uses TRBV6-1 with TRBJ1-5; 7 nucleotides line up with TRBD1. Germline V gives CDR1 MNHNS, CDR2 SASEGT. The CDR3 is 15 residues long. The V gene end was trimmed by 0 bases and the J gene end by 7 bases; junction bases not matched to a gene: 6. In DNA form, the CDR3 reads TGTGCCAGCAGTGAAGCCAACAGGGGTGGACAGCCCCAGCATTTT. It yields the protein CASSEANRGGQPQHF.

The CDR3 DNA reads as TGCAGTGCAAGACTCTCAGGGGGCTTGAACACTGAAGCTTTCTTT. Translating it yields CSARLSGGLNTEAFF. V and J are TRBV20-1 and TRBJ1-1; 8 bases are a match to TRBD1. This CDR3 has 15 residues. After removal of 6 bases from V and 0 bases from J, the junction contained 9 bases not matched to a gene. The germline V gene encodes CDR1 DFQATT and CDR2 SNEGSKA (reference sequence).

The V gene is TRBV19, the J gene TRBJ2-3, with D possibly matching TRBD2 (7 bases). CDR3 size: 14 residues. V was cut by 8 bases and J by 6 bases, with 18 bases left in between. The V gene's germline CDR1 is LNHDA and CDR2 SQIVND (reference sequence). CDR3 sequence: CASGRGNGPDTQYF. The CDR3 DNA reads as TGTGCCAGTGGGAGGGGGAACGGCCCGGATACGCAGTATTTT.

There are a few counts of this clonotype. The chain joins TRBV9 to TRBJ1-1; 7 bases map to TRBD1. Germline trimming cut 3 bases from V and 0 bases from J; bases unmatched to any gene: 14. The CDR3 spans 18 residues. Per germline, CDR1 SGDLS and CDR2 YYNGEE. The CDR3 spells CASSGRVTGAGLNTEAFF. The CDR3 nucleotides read TGTGCCAGCAGCGGCCGAGTAACAGGGGCAGGACTGAACACTGAAGCTTTCTTT.

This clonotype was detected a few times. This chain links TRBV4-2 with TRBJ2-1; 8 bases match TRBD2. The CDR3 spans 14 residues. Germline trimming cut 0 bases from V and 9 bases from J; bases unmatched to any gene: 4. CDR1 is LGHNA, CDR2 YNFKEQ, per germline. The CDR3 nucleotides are TGTGCCAGCAGCCAAGATCGCGGGAGGAGTGAGCAGTTCTTC. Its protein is CASSQDRGRSEQFF.

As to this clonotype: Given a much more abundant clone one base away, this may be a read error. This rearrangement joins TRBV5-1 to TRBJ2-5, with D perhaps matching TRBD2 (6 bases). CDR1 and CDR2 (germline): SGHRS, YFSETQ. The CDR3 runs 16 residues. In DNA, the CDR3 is TGCTCCAGCAGCTGGGACCGGAGGGCCCTACAAGAGACCCAGTACTTC. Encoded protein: CSSSWDRRALQETQYF.